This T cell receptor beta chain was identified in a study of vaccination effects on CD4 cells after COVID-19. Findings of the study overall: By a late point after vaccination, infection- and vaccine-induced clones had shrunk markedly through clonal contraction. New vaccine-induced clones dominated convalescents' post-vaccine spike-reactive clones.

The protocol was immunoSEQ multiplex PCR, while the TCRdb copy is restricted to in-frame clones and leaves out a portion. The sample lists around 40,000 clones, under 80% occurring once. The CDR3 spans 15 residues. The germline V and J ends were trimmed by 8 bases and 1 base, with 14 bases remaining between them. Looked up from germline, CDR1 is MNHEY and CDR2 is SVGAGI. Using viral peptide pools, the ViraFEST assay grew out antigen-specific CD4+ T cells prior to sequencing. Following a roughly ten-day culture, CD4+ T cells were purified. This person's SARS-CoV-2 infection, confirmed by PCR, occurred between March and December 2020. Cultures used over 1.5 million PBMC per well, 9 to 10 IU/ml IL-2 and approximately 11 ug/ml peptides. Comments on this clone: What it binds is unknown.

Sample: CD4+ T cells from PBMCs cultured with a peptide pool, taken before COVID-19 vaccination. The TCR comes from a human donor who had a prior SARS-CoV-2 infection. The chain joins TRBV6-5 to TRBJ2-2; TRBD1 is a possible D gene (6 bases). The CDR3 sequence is CASHKPGQNTGELFF. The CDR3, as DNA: TGTGCCAGCCATAAACCGGGACAGAACACCGGGGAGCTGTTTTTT.